The source of this T cell receptor (beta chain) is a study of CD8+ T cells in alopecia areata. Study results and limitations: Relative to normal scalp, lesional scalp, especially alopecia totalis/universalis, showed higher clonality.

Documented treatment: oral pan-JAK inhibitor, 5-10 mg twice daily. In each case, RNA was isolated and then reverse transcribed into cDNA as the sequencing template. Assay: immunoSEQ multiplex PCR; the TCRdb copy retains only in-frame clones and omits some. The repertoire holds 150,000 to 200,000 clones, with approximately 61% as singletons. As for this clone: What it recognizes is unknown.

The trim removed 2 bases at V and 6 bases at J, leaving 6 bases unmatched. The length of the CDR3 is 13 residues. The germline V gene encodes CDR1 GTSNPN and CDR2 SVGIG (reference sequence). The sequence came from a human donor with alopecia areata. Sample: CD4+ T cells sorted from blood, taken at week 24, from a patient treated with tofacitinib. The V and J genes are TRBV30 and TRBJ1-2; TRBD1 matches at 7 bases. The DNA of the CDR3 is TGTGCCTGGAGTCCCGGGACAGCTGATGGCTACACCTTC. As protein: CAWSPGTADGYTF. Full variable domain (missing parts from reference TRBV30 and TRBJ1-2): SQTIHQWPATLVQPVGSPLSLECTVEGTSNPNLYWYRQAAGRGLQLLFYSVGIGQISSEVPQNLSASRPQDRQFILSSKKLLLSDSGFYLCAWSPGTADGYTFGSGTRLTVV.